This T cell receptor (beta chain) came from a study of cytomegalovirus exposure and HLA in healthy donors. The donors gave bone marrow, and they were healthy. This clone was observed a few times. The study ran its PCR with 60 Vbeta and 13 Jbeta primers. The data were produced by immunoSEQ multiplex PCR, yet TCRdb's version contains in-frame clones alone and is incomplete. The sample lists under 95,000 clones, about three quarters occurring once. Trimming pared 1 base from V and 3 bases from J, leaving 12 bases between. CDR1 and CDR2 (germline): SGHTA, FQGNSA. CDR3 size: 15 residues. The chain uses TRBV7-2 and TRBJ1-2; D not certain. The source is a man aged 25-45 years in good health and CMV-seropositive. The specimen sequenced was PBMCs. The CDR3 sequence is CASSLVILSYYGYTF. The CDR3 DNA reads TGTGCCAGCAGCTTAGTAATCTTGAGCTACTATGGCTACACCTTC.